Presented here are 18 T cell receptor beta chains from one specimen sequenced in a study of T cells in Graves' hyperthyroidism and ophthalmopathy. RNA transcripts were the template for amplifying TCR beta CDR3 regions. In the first-round RT-PCR of the TCR CDR3, the HTBI primer set was used. TCRdb fed the multiplex PCR reads into MiXCR, producing one record per CDR3 protein. The table records about 640,000 distinct CDR3 sequences, about 20% of them present only once. Sequencing input: blood. These TCRs come from a man aged 25-45 years with Graves' ophthalmopathy.

The V and J genes are TRBV29-1 and TRBJ2-1; D could derive from TRBD1 or TRBD2 (5 bases each). CDR1 SQVTM and CDR2 ANQGSEA come from the germline V gene. CDR3 size: 19 residues. Trimming left V 3 bases short and J 4 bases short, with 28 bases between. The CDR3 loop reads CSVDQGAEGPDHWYNEQFF. CDR3 sequence (DNA): TGCAGCGTTGATCAGGGCGCAGAGGGGCCCGATCATTGGTACAATGAGCAGTTCTTC.

This clonotype has a handful of counts. This rearrangement joins TRBV2 to TRBJ2-2, with 7 bases that match TRBD1. Germline CDR1 is SNHLY and CDR2 is FYNNEI. The V and J ends lost 5 bases and 7 bases, in that order; junction bases with no gene match: 10. This CDR3 has 15 residues. The CDR3 region has the DNA TGTGCCAGCAGTCTCCGACAGGGTTGGGGCGGGGAGCTGTTTTTT. Its protein is CASSLRQGWGGELFF.

This clonotype was detected ten times or more. This chain connects TRBV30 to TRBJ2-7; 10 bases match TRBD2. Germline V CDR1 and CDR2: GTSNPN, SVGIG (reference sequence). V gave up 0 bases and J gave up 4 bases; unmatched junction bases: 9. This CDR3 has 16 residues. The CDR3 DNA sequence: TGTGCCTGGAGTGTATGGGCCGGGACTAGCGTGTACGAGCAGTACTTC. Amino acids: CAWSVWAGTSVYEQYF.

This clonotype occurred once. The V and J genes are TRBV30 and TRBJ2-5; 10 positions match TRBD1. The CDR3 contains 11 residues. Germline assignment: CDR1 GTSNPN and CDR2 SVGIG (reference sequence). With 2 bases clipped from V and 13 bases from J, the junction kept 4 bases outside the gene matches. The CDR3 here is CAWSLGQGGYF. Written as DNA, the CDR3 is TGTGCCTGGAGTCTCGGACAGGGGGGGTACTTC.

The V and J genes are TRBV19 and TRBJ2-7; D may be TRBD1 (7 bases). The CDR3 spans 13 residues. Germline loops: CDR1 LNHDA, CDR2 SQIVND (reference sequence). V was cut by 8 bases and J by 6 bases, with 17 bases left in between. The CDR3 protein is CASSGTVGSEQYF. The CDR3 coding sequence is TGTGCCAGTTCGGGGACAGTCGGGAGCGAGCAGTACTTC. Full variable domain (rest looked up from reference TRBV19 and TRBJ2-7): DGGITQSPKYLFRKEGQNVTLSCEQNLNHDAMYWYRQDPGQGLRLIYYSQIVNDFQKGDIAEGYSVSREKKESFPLTVTSAQKNPTAFYLCASSGTVGSEQYFGPGTRLTVT.

This clonotype was picked up a small number of times. The gene calls are TRBV6-1 and TRBJ1-1; 9 nucleotides line up with TRBD1. Germline CDR1 reads MNHNS; CDR2 reads SASEGT. This CDR3 has 14 amino acids. J gave up 4 bases and V 7 bases, and 7 bases lay outside the gene matches. The DNA for the CDR3 is TGTGCCAGCAATAGACAGGGGGTCCGCACTGAAGCTTTCTTT. It is translated as CASNRQGVRTEAFF.

The rearrangement uses TRBV14 and TRBJ2-1; 11 bases agree with TRBD2. The trim removed 0 bases at V and 14 bases at J, leaving 6 bases unmatched. Per germline, CDR1 SGHDN and CDR2 FVKESK. This CDR3 comprises 14 residues. CDR3 sequence reads: CASSQDLLAGEEFF. CDR3 sequence (DNA): TGTGCCAGCAGCCAAGACTTACTAGCGGGAGAGGAGTTCTTC. Based on the CDR3 plus reference TRBV14 and TRBJ2-1, the full variable domain is EAGVTQFPSHSVIEKGQTVTLRCDPISGHDNLYWYRRVMGKEIKFLLHFVKESKQDESGMPNNRFLAERTGGTYSTLKVQPAELEDSGVYFCASSQDLLAGEEFFGPGTRLTVL.

This clonotype appeared a few times. The V gene is TRBV29-1, the J gene TRBJ2-1, with D tentatively TRBD2 (6 bases). V gave up 3 bases and J gave up 4 bases, with 10 bases separating them. This CDR3 comprises 13 residues. Germline loops: CDR1 SQVTM, CDR2 ANQGSEA. CDR3 sequence: CSVDGSRYNEQFF. In DNA form, the CDR3 reads TGCAGCGTTGACGGGAGTCGGTACAATGAGCAGTTCTTC.

This clonotype was counted only a few times. V usage is TRBV28 and J usage is TRBJ2-7; D could derive from TRBD1 or TRBD2 (5 bases each). Germline values: CDR1 MDHEN, CDR2 SYDVKM. Trimming pared 5 bases from V and 0 bases from J, leaving 11 bases between. CDR3 length: 14 residues. CDR3 in amino acids: CASSHRDDSYEQYF. CDR3 sequence (DNA): TGTGCCAGCAGTCACCGGGACGACTCCTACGAGCAGTACTTC.

This clonotype was seen at least ten times. The chain links TRBV28 to TRBJ2-2; D not resolved. Per the germline V gene, CDR1 is MDHEN and CDR2 is SYDVKM. The CDR3 extends over 13 amino acids. V gave up 3 bases and J gave up 4 bases, with 6 bases separating them. CDR3 in DNA: TGTGCCAGCAGTTTTTTACGCACCGGGGAGCTGTTTTTT. Protein sequence: CASSFLRTGELFF.

In this sample, this clonotype turned up many times. The V and J genes are TRBV5-1 and TRBJ1-2; 10 bases match TRBD1. From germline, CDR1 is SGHRS and CDR2 YFSETQ. The ends lost 5 bases at V and 8 bases at J; junction bases unmatched: 12. The CDR3 sequence is 15 residues long. The CDR3 sequence: CASRRNRDRGSGYTF. Here the CDR3 DNA reads TGCGCCAGCAGACGAAACCGGGACAGGGGTAGCGGCTACACCTTC.

The CDR3 sequence is CATSDSVGEQFF. The CDR3, as DNA: TGTGCCACCAGTGATTCAGTCGGTGAGCAGTTCTTC. The V and J genes are TRBV24-1 and TRBJ2-1; no clear D. The CDR3 has 12 residues. Trimming pared 2 bases from V and 9 bases from J, leaving 7 bases between. In germline, CDR1 is KGHDR, CDR2 SFDVKD.

Notes on this clonotype: It may be a read error: a sequence one base away is much more abundant. This chain links TRBV7-3 with TRBJ2-1, with 10 positions matching TRBD2. This CDR3 has 15 residues. CDR1 is SGHTA, CDR2 FQGTGA, per germline. CDR3 bases: TGTGCCAGCAGCCCGGCGGGACTAGCGATCAATGAGCAGCTCTTC. It codes for CASSPAGLAINEQLF.

In its sample, this clonotype was seen a few times. Here the CDR3 DNA reads TGCGCCAGCAGCTTGGCAGCGGGAGGGGCGGATCAGTACTTC. The encoded protein is CASSLAAGGADQYF. The V and J genes are TRBV5-1 and TRBJ2-7; 10 nucleotides match TRBD2. Germline CDR1 reads SGHRS; CDR2 reads YFSETQ. This CDR3 has 14 residues. Germline trimming cut 0 bases from V and 10 bases from J; bases unmatched to any gene: 7.

V gene TRBV12-3 or TRBV12-4 combines with J gene TRBJ1-2; D is possibly TRBD1 (6 bases). Between the trimmed V and J ends, which lost 7 bases and 6 bases, there was a span of 12 bases. CDR3 size: 12 residues. The CDR3 protein is CASTLTGDGYTF. The CDR3, as DNA: TGTGCCAGCACCCTGACAGGAGATGGCTACACCTTC.

This clonotype was recorded many times. This rearrangement joins TRBV20-1 to TRBJ2-7; tentatively, D is TRBD1 or TRBD2 (6 bases each). Germline V gives CDR1 DFQATT, CDR2 SNEGSKA (reference sequence). The CDR3 has 16 amino acids. V shed 5 bases and J shed 3 bases, with 23 bases lying between them. The CDR3 reads CSAFPLGGDLVYEQYF. For the CDR3, the DNA is TGCAGTGCTTTCCCGTTGGGGGGCGACCTGGTCTACGAGCAGTACTTC.

In the case of this clonotype: A single base separates this from a much larger clone, so it may be a read error. The chain carries TRBV11-2 and TRBJ2-2, with 7 bases that match TRBD2. The V and J ends lost 1 base and 2 bases, in that order; junction bases with no gene match: 7. The V gene's germline CDR1 is SGHAT and CDR2 FQNNGV. This CDR3 is 17 amino acids long. CDR3 residues: CASSLVYRTRNTGELFF. The CDR3 coding sequence is TGTGCCAGCAGCTTAGTCTATAGGACTAGAAACACCGGGGAGCTGTTTTTT.

The V and J genes are TRBV5-1 and TRBJ1-2, with 8 positions matching TRBD1. V shed 4 bases and J 3 bases; nucleotides not matched to a gene: 17. The length of the CDR3 is 18 residues. In germline, CDR1 is SGHRS, CDR2 YFSETQ. The CDR3 protein is CASSQEFPGGANYYGYTF. The CDR3 DNA follows: TGCGCCAGCAGCCAAGAATTCCCAGGGGGCGCGAACTACTATGGCTACACCTTC.